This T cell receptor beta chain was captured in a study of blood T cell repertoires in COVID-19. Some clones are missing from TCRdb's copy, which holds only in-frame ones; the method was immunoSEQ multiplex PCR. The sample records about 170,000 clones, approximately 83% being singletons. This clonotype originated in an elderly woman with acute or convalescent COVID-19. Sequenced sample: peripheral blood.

CDR3 in amino acids: CSGWTVAYNEQFF. CDR3 nucleotides: TGCAGCGGTTGGACAGTCGCCTACAATGAGCAGTTCTTC. This rearrangement joins TRBV29-1 to TRBJ2-1; D is perhaps TRBD1 (6 bases). Trimming left V 7 bases short and J 2 bases short, with 12 bases between. The germline V gene has CDR1 SQVTM and CDR2 ANQGSEA. The CDR3 sequence is 13 residues long.